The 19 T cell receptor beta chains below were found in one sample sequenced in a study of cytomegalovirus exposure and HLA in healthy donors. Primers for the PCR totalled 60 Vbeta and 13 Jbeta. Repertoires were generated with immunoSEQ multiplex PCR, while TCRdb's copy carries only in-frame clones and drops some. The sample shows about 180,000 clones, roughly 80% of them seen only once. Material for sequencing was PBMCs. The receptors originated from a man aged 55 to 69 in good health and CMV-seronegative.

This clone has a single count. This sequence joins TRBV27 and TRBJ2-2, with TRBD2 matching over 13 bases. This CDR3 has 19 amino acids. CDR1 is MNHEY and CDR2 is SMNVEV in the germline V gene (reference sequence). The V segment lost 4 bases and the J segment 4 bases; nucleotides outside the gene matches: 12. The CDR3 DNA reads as TGTGCCAGCAGTTCCAGGGGCCATGGACTAGCGGGAGTCACCGGGGAGCTGTTTTTT. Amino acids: CASSSRGHGLAGVTGELFF.

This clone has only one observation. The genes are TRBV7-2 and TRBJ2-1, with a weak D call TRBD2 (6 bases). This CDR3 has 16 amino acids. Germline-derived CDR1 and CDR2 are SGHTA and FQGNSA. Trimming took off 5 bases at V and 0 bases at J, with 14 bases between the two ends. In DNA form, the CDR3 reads TGTGCCAGCAGCCCGGCTGGGGGGAGCTCCTACAATGAGCAGTTCTTC. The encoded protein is CASSPAGGSSYNEQFF.

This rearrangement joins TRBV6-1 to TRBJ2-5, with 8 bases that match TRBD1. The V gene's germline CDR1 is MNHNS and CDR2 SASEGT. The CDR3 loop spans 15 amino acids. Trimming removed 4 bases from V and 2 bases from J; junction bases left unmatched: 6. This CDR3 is CASSATGGLQETQYF. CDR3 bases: TGTGCCAGCAGTGCAACAGGGGGGCTACAAGAGACCCAGTACTTC.

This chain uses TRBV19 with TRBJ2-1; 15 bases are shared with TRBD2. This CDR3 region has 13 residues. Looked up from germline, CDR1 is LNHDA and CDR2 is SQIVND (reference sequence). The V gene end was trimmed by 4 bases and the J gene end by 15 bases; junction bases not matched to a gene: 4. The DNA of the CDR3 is TGTGCCAGTAGTAACGGACTAGCGGGAGGGGGGTTCTTC. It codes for CASSNGLAGGGFF. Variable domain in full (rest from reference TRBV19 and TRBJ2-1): DGGITQSPKYLFRKEGQNVTLSCEQNLNHDAMYWYRQDPGQGLRLIYYSQIVNDFQKGDIAEGYSVSREKKESFPLTVTSAQKNPTAFYLCASSNGLAGGGFFGPGTRLTVL.

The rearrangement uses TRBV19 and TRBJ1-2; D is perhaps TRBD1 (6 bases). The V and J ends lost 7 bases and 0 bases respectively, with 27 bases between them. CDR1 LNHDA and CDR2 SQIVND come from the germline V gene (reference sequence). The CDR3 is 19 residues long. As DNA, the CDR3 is TGTGCCAGTACTCCAATGGGGGGGGCTACGGCGAAAGCTAACTATGGCTACACCTTC. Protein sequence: CASTPMGGATAKANYGYTF.

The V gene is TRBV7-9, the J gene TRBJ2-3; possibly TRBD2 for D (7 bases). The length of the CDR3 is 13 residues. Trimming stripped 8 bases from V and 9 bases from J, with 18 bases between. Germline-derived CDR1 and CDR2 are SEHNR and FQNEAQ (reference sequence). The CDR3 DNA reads TGTGCCAGCTCTACTACGGGGGGCCGCACGCAGTATTTT. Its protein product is CASSTTGGRTQYF.

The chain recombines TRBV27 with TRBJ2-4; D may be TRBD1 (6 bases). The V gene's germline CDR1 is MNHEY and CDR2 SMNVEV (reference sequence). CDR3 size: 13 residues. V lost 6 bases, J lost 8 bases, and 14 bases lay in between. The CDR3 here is CASSSGPGDIQYF. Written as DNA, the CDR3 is TGTGCCAGCAGCTCGGGGCCAGGGGACATTCAGTACTTC.

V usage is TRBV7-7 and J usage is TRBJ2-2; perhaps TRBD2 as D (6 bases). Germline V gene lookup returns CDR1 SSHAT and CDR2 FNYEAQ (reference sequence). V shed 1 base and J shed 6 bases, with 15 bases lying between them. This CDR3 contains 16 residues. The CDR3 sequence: CASSLDDTGGPGELFF. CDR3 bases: TGTGCCAGCAGCTTAGATGACACAGGAGGGCCCGGGGAGCTGTTTTTT.

In DNA, the CDR3 is TGTGCCAGCAGCCATGGACTAGCGGGAGTCGGGGAGCTGTTTTTT. The encoded protein is CASSHGLAGVGELFF. The V gene is TRBV11-2, the J gene TRBJ2-2; 13 bases agree with TRBD2. The germline gives CDR1 SGHAT, CDR2 FQNNGV. The V and J ends lost 5 bases and 7 bases, in that order; junction bases with no gene match: 4. The length of the CDR3 is 15 residues.

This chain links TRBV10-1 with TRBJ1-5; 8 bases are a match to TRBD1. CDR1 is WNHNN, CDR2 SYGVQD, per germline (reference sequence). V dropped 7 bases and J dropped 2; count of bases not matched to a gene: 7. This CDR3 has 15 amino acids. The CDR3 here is CASTTGQGGNQPQHF. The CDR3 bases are TGCGCCAGCACTACTGGACAGGGTGGCAATCAGCCCCAGCATTTT.

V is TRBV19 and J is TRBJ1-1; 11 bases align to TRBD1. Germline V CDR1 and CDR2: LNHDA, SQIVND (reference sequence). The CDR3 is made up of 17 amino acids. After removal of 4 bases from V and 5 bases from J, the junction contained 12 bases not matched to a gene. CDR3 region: CASSTWTGGAEWTEAFF. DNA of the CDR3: TGTGCCAGTAGTACCTGGACAGGGGGCGCCGAGTGGACTGAAGCTTTCTTT.

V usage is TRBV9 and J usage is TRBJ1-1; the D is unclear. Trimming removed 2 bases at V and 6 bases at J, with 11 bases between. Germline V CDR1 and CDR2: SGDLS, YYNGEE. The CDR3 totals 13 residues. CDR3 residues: CASSVQSTAEAFF. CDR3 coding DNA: TGTGCCAGCAGCGTCCAATCTACCGCTGAAGCTTTCTTT.

As DNA, the CDR3 is TGTGCCAGCAGCTTAGACAGGGGGTACTATGGCTACACCTTC. Its translation: CASSLDRGYYGYTF. The V gene is TRBV11-2, the J gene TRBJ1-2, with 7 bases lining up with TRBD1. The germline CDR1 and CDR2 sequences are SGHAT and FQNNGV. This CDR3 is built from 14 residues. V lost 0 bases, J lost 3 bases, and 1 base stayed unmatched.

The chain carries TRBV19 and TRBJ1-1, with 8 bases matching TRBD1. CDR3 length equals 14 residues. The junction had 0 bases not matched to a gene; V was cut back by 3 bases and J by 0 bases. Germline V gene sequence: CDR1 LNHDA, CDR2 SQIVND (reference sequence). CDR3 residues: CASSMDRVNTEAFF. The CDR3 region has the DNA TGTGCCAGTAGTATGGACAGGGTGAACACTGAAGCTTTCTTT.

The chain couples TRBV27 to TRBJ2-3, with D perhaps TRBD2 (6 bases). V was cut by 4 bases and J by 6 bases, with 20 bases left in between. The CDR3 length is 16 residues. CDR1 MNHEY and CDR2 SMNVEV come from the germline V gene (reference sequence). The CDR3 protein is CASSSLTGLLMDTQYF. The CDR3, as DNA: TGTGCCAGCAGTTCCTTGACGGGACTCCTTATGGATACGCAGTATTTT.

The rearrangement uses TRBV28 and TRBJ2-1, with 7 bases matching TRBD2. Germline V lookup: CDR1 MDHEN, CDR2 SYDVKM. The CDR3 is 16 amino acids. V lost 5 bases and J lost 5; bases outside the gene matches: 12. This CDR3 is CASSVLSGNTDNEQFF. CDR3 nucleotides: TGTGCCAGCAGTGTCTTAAGCGGGAACACGGACAATGAGCAGTTCTTC.

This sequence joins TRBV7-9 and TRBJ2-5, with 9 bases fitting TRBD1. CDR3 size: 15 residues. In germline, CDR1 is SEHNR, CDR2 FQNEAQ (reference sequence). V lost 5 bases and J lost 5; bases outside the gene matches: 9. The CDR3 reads CASSTGQGRWETQYF. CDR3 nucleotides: TGTGCCAGCAGCACCGGACAGGGGAGGTGGGAGACCCAGTACTTC.

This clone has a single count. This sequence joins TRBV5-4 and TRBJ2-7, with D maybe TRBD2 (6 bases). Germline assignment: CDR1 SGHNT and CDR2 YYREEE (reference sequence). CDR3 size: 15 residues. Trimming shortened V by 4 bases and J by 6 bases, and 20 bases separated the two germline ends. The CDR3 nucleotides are TGTGCCAGCAGCCCGCGGGGAGGCTCCTTAGGCGAGCAGTACTTC. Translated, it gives CASSPRGGSLGEQYF.

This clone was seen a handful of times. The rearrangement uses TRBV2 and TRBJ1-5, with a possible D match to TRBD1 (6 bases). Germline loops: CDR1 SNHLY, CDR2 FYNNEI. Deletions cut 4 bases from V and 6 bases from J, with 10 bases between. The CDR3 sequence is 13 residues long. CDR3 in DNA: TGTGCCAGCAGTGCAGGGGTGGGTCAGCCCCAGCATTTT. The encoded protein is CASSAGVGQPQHF.